One and the same sample provided the 26 T cell receptor beta chains below, sequenced in a study of shared clonotypes between healthy human individuals. The repertoire was sequenced with immunoSEQ multiplex PCR; TCRdb's copy has only in-frame clones and lacks some. The profile covers about 2 million clones, with about 95% appearing a single time and 1.2% taken by the ten largest. Terminally differentiated effector memory CD45RA+ cells were excluded by CCR7 positive selection of CD45RO-negative cells. The material sequenced was naive CD8+ T cells sorted from blood. All receptors derive from a young man in good health.

This sequence joins TRBV10-3 and TRBJ2-7; TRBD2 agrees at 13 bases. Germline V gene sequence: CDR1 ENHRY, CDR2 SYGVKD. The CDR3 runs 18 residues. The junction had 7 bases not matched to a gene; V was cut back by 2 bases and J by 0 bases. The CDR3 here is CAISEGLAGVFGSYEQYF. The CDR3 DNA follows: TGTGCCATCAGTGAGGGACTAGCGGGAGTTTTTGGCTCCTACGAGCAGTACTTC.

This sequence joins TRBV9 and TRBJ2-3; possibly TRBD1 for D (5 bases). Trimming left V 1 base short and J 2 bases short, with 17 bases between. This CDR3 is built from 17 residues. Germline V gene data show CDR1 as SGDLS and CDR2 as YYNGEE. The CDR3, as DNA: TGTGCCAGCAGCGTAAAAAGGGGCCCTTCTTACACAGATACGCAGTATTTT. It specifies CASSVKRGPSYTDTQYF.

The J gene is TRBJ2-3, the V gene TRBV6-1; D uncertain. Trimming removed 6 bases from V and 2 bases from J, with 15 bases in between. The CDR3 covers 15 residues. Germline CDR1 is MNHNS and CDR2 is SASEGT. CDR3 residues: CASSPHRELTDTQYF. CDR3 sequence (DNA): TGTGCCAGCAGCCCACACCGAGAGCTCACAGATACGCAGTATTTT.

The chain employs TRBV28 and TRBJ1-5, with 7 bases lining up with TRBD1. Per the germline V gene, CDR1 is MDHEN and CDR2 is SYDVKM. With V trimmed by 4 bases and J by 4 bases, 7 bases remained unmatched. The CDR3 is made up of 15 amino acids. As DNA, the CDR3 is TGTGCCAGCAGTTCTGGGACAGCCTTAAATCAGCCCCAGCATTTT. Amino acids: CASSSGTALNQPQHF.

This chain joins TRBV25-1 and TRBJ2-5; possibly TRBD1 for D (5 bases). V shed 5 bases and J shed 0 bases, with 13 bases lying between them. The CDR3 spans 15 residues. Germline CDR1 and CDR2: MGHDK and SYGVNS. The CDR3 sequence is CASSPQTEYQETQYF. The CDR3 coding sequence is TGTGCCAGCAGTCCCCAGACAGAGTACCAAGAGACCCAGTACTTC.

The chain couples TRBV9 to TRBJ2-2; 9 bases align to TRBD1. V dropped 3 bases and J dropped 7; count of bases not matched to a gene: 7. The CDR3 sequence is 15 residues long. CDR1 and CDR2 from the germline V gene are SGDLS and YYNGEE. CDR3 sequence (DNA): TGTGCCAGCAGCGCCACAGGGGGCGACGGCGGGGAGCTGTTTTTT. Translating gives CASSATGGDGGELFF.

The CDR3 protein is CASSLAQAGVYEQYF. The CDR3 DNA follows: TGTGCCAGCAGCTTAGCCCAGGCAGGGGTCTACGAGCAGTACTTC. This chain links TRBV7-6 with TRBJ2-7; possibly TRBD1 for D (6 bases). The CDR3 is made up of 15 amino acids. The germline V and J ends were trimmed by 0 bases and 3 bases, with 12 bases remaining between them. Germline assignment: CDR1 SGHVS and CDR2 FNYEAQ.

A single count supports this clone. The chain employs TRBV5-6 and TRBJ2-1; no clear D. The V end lost 1 base, the J end lost 4 bases, and 6 bases lay between the germline ends. The CDR3 runs 13 residues. Germline CDR1 reads SGHDT; CDR2 reads YYEEEE. CDR3 in DNA: TGTGCCAGCAGCTTGTTAGAGTACAATGAGCAGTTCTTC. Its protein product is CASSLLEYNEQFF.

This chain links TRBV9 with TRBJ2-2; TRBD2 matches at 10 bases. V shed 2 bases and J 4 bases; nucleotides not matched to a gene: 11. Germline V gene sequence: CDR1 SGDLS, CDR2 YYNGEE. The CDR3 covers 18 residues. Here the CDR3 DNA reads TGTGCCAGCAGCGTCCCGAGGGCTAGCGGGGGTCCCACCGGGGAGCTGTTTTTT. Translation gives CASSVPRASGGPTGELFF.

The chain links TRBV6-5 to TRBJ2-7, with 7 bases aligning to TRBD2. This CDR3 has 14 residues. Germline CDR1 MNHEY, CDR2 SVGAGI. V lost 6 bases to trimming and J lost 0 bases; unmatched junction nucleotides: 5. The CDR3 is CASRHLADSYEQYF. CDR3 coding DNA: TGTGCCAGCAGACATCTAGCGGACTCCTACGAGCAGTACTTC.

This clone was seen just once. Other DNA sequences in the sample encode the same CDR3. V and J are TRBV5-6 and TRBJ1-1, with 7 bases aligning to TRBD1. This CDR3 is 13 amino acids long. In germline, CDR1 is SGHDT, CDR2 YYEEEE. Losses at the gene ends were 3 bases for V and 5 bases for J; bases not matched to a gene: 4. This CDR3 reads CASSWTGSTEAFF. The CDR3 coding sequence is TGTGCCAGCAGCTGGACAGGTAGTACTGAAGCTTTCTTT. Using reference TRBV5-6 and TRBJ1-1 for the parts outside the CDR3, the full variable domain is DAGVTQSPTHLIKTRGQQVTLRCSPKSGHDTVSWYQQALGQGPQFIFQYYEEEERQRGNFPDRFSGHQFPNYSSELNVNALLLGDSALYLCASSWTGSTEAFFGQGTRLTVV.

This chain links TRBV7-9 with TRBJ1-2, with unresolved D. The germline V gene encodes CDR1 SEHNR and CDR2 FQNEAQ (reference sequence). Trimming took off 0 bases at V and 0 bases at J, with 8 bases between the two ends. CDR3 length equals 15 residues. The DNA of the CDR3 is TGTGCCAGCAGCTTAGCTTCTCTACCTAACTATGGCTACACCTTC. It translates to CASSLASLPNYGYTF.

V is TRBV2 and J is TRBJ1-2; D unresolved. The CDR3 has 14 residues. Germline V lookup: CDR1 SNHLY, CDR2 FYNNEI. The V end was cut by 3 bases, the J end by 0 bases, with 8 bases between. Here the CDR3 DNA reads TGTGCCAGCAGTGAGAGGGCCTCTAACTATGGCTACACCTTC. It codes for CASSERASNYGYTF. Full variable domain (missing parts from reference TRBV2 and TRBJ1-2): EPEVTQTPSHQVTQMGQEVILRCVPISNHLYFYWYRQILGQKVEFLVSFYNNEISEKSEIFDDQFSVERPDGSNFTLKIRSTKLEDSAMYFCASSERASNYGYTFGSGTRLTVV.

Concerning this clone itself: This specimen includes other DNA sequences encoding the same CDR3. The chain employs TRBV7-2 and TRBJ2-1; D is unclear. The CDR3 is made up of 12 amino acids. CDR1 is SGHTA, CDR2 FQGNSA, per germline. Trimming left V 1 base short and J 3 bases short, with 1 base between. The CDR3 protein is CASSLGYNEQFF. DNA of the CDR3: TGTGCCAGCAGCTTAGGCTACAATGAGCAGTTCTTC.

The chain is built from TRBV4-3 and TRBJ2-1; 14 positions match TRBD2. Germline V gives CDR1 LGHNA, CDR2 YSLEER. The CDR3 length is 19 residues. V trimming: 0 bases; J trimming: 6 bases; junction bases outside the gene matches: 10. For the CDR3, the DNA is TGCGCCAGCAGCCAAGACCCTCCGGGACTAGCGGGAGAAGGCAATGAGCAGTTCTTC. This translates into CASSQDPPGLAGEGNEQFF.

This clone has just one count. The chain has TRBV27 and TRBJ2-3, with 9 nucleotides matching TRBD2. Germline V CDR1 and CDR2: MNHEY, SMNVEV (reference sequence). This CDR3 is built from 16 residues. V lost 2 bases, J lost 6 bases, and 9 bases stayed unmatched. The CDR3 DNA reads as TGTGCCAGCAGTTTAGTCGGCGTAGCGGGAGCCGATACGCAGTATTTT. Protein sequence: CASSLVGVAGADTQYF.

The V and J genes are TRBV28 and TRBJ2-7; 10 bases are shared with TRBD1. V gave up 3 bases and J gave up 6 bases; unmatched junction bases: 8. This CDR3 has 15 residues. From germline, CDR1 is MDHEN and CDR2 SYDVKM. For the CDR3, the DNA is TGTGCCAGCAGTTTGTCCGGGACAGGGGTTGGCGAGCAGTACTTC. It translates to CASSLSGTGVGEQYF.

Notes on this clone: Other DNA sequences within the sample encode an identical CDR3. This chain's CDR3 is CASSYGGRGYEQYF. The CDR3 DNA reads as TGTGCCAGCAGTTACGGTGGCAGGGGGTACGAGCAGTACTTC. This chain uses TRBV6-5 with TRBJ2-7; the match to TRBD1 covers 7 bases. This CDR3 comprises 14 residues. V dropped 2 bases and J dropped 4; count of bases not matched to a gene: 5. Germline V CDR1 and CDR2: MNHEY, SVGAGI.

This chain connects TRBV4-3 to TRBJ1-1; a weak D match, TRBD1 (5 bases). Germline V gives CDR1 LGHNA, CDR2 YSLEER. Between the trimmed V and J ends, which lost 0 bases and 8 bases, there was a span of 10 bases. The CDR3 loop spans 13 amino acids. CDR3 region: CASSQEQQDEAFF. DNA for the CDR3: TGCGCCAGCAGCCAAGAGCAACAGGACGAAGCTTTCTTT.

The rearrangement links TRBV4-1 to TRBJ1-2; 7 positions agree with TRBD1. Trimming removed 3 bases from V and 4 bases from J; junction bases left unmatched: 5. CDR1 and CDR2 (germline): MGHRA, YSYEKL. The CDR3 totals 14 residues. CDR3 residues: CASSQGDRAYGYTF. CDR3 DNA: TGCGCCAGCAGCCAGGGTGACAGGGCCTATGGCTACACCTTC.

This clone has just a few counts. The same CDR3 also results from other DNA sequences found in this sample. V and J are TRBV4-3 and TRBJ2-7; 8 nucleotides align to TRBD2. The germline gives CDR1 LGHNA, CDR2 YSLEER. The CDR3 consists of 15 residues. V trimming: 0 bases; J trimming: 2 bases; junction bases outside the gene matches: 3. CDR3 nucleotides: TGCGCCAGCAGCCAAGAAAATAGCGGGACCTACGAGCAGTACTTC. Encoded protein: CASSQENSGTYEQYF.

The rearrangement joins TRBV10-3 to TRBJ2-7; maybe TRBD1 (6 bases). The CDR3 spans 14 residues. Germline loops: CDR1 ENHRY, CDR2 SYGVKD. V dropped 4 bases and J dropped 1 base, with 11 bases sitting between them. Here the CDR3 DNA reads TGTGCCATCAGTGGGACAGATCTATCCTACGAGCAGTACTTC. As protein: CAISGTDLSYEQYF.

The rearrangement joins TRBV4-1 to TRBJ2-1, with TRBD1 matching 9 bases. CDR3 length equals 14 residues. The ends lost 4 bases at V and 7 bases at J; junction bases unmatched: 5. Germline assignment: CDR1 MGHRA and CDR2 YSYEKL. The DNA of the CDR3 is TGCGCCAGCAGCCGTTGGACAGGGGTAAATGAGCAGTTCTTC. This codes for CASSRWTGVNEQFF.

The chain couples TRBV28 to TRBJ2-5, with TRBD2 matching 11 bases. Losses at the gene ends were 5 bases for V and 4 bases for J; bases not matched to a gene: 3. Germline values: CDR1 MDHEN, CDR2 SYDVKM. The CDR3 length is 14 residues. DNA for the CDR3: TGTGCCAGCAGTCGAACTAGCGGGGGAGAGACCCAGTACTTC. Translating gives CASSRTSGGETQYF. The variable domain in full, with the rest retrieved from reference TRBV28 and TRBJ2-5, is DVKVTQSSRYLVKRTGEKVFLECVQDMDHENMFWYRQDPGLGLRLIYFSYDVKMKEKGDIPEGYSVSREKKERFSLILESASTNQTSMYLCASSRTSGGETQYFGPGTRLLVL.

The chain recombines TRBV5-1 with TRBJ2-3, with 13 bases identical to TRBD2. The V gene's germline CDR1 is SGHRS and CDR2 YFSETQ. The CDR3 has 18 residues. V shed 0 bases, J shed 1 base, and the junction held 5 bases outside the gene matches. The chain's CDR3 is CASSLELAGGLGTDTQYF. CDR3 nucleotide sequence: TGCGCCAGCAGCTTGGAACTAGCGGGAGGGCTCGGCACAGATACGCAGTATTTT. Full variable domain (rest looked up from reference TRBV5-1 and TRBJ2-3): KAGVTQTPRYLIKTRGQQVTLSCSPISGHRSVSWYQQTPGQGLQFLFEYFSETQRNKGNFPGRFSGRQFSNSRSEMNVSTLELGDSALYLCASSLELAGGLGTDTQYFGPGTRLTVL.

The table lists this clone with a few counts. The chain uses TRBV7-9 and TRBJ1-5, with TRBD1 matching 7 bases. V lost 4 bases, J lost 5 bases, and 8 bases stayed unmatched. Germline CDR1 reads SEHNR; CDR2 reads FQNEAQ (reference sequence). The CDR3 covers 15 residues. CDR3 sequence (DNA): TGTGCCAGCAGCTCATCGACAGGGCGGGATCAGCCCCAGCATTTT. Amino acid sequence: CASSSSTGRDQPQHF. Variable domain in full (rest from reference TRBV7-9 and TRBJ1-5): DTGVSQNPRHKITKRGQNVTFRCDPISEHNRLYWYRQTLGQGPEFLTYFQNEAQLEKSRLLSDRFSAERPKGSFSTLEIQRTEQGDSAMYLCASSSSTGRDQPQHFGDGTRLSIL.